The 32 T cell receptor beta chains below come from one sample, sequenced in a study of shared clonotypes between healthy human individuals. Produced via immunoSEQ multiplex PCR; TCRdb's table is partial and in-frame only. The sample has about 110,000 clones, 55% to 70% seen once. Sequenced material: memory CD8+ T cells sorted from blood. Sample subset: CD45RO+ cells pooled with CCR7-negative TemRA cells. The receptors here all came from a woman between 25 and 40 years old in good health.

In this sample, this clone turned up many times. The V and J genes are TRBV18 and TRBJ2-4; D may match TRBD1 or TRBD2 (5 bases each). Germline V gene sequence: CDR1 KGHSH, CDR2 LQKENI. The CDR3 extends over 17 amino acids. The ends were cut back, 2 bases at V and 8 bases at J, with 22 bases in the middle. In nucleotides, the CDR3 is TGTGCCAGCTCACCAAATCGGGACGACCTTTTTTCAGACATTCAGTACTTC. Protein product: CASSPNRDDLFSDIQYF.

The chain has TRBV28 and TRBJ1-5, with D possibly being TRBD1 (6 bases). Trimming stripped 3 bases from V and 11 bases from J, with 14 bases between. Germline lookup yields CDR1 MDHEN and CDR2 SYDVKM. The length of the CDR3 is 13 residues. DNA for the CDR3: TGTGCCAGCAGTTTGGACAGCCCTCTGGCCCAGCATTTT. Translated: CASSLDSPLAQHF.

The rearrangement joins TRBV7-9 to TRBJ1-1; possible D gene TRBD1, 5 bases. The CDR3 spans 15 residues. CDR1 and CDR2 (germline): SEHNR, FQNEAQ (reference sequence). V dropped 4 bases and J dropped 3 bases, with 15 bases sitting between them. CDR3 coding DNA: TGTGCCAGCAGCTCAAGGTGGGGGTGGTACACTGAAGCTTTCTTT. Protein: CASSSRWGWYTEAFF.

The rearrangement uses TRBV27 and TRBJ1-1; D call uncertain. The V end lost 1 base, the J end lost 0 bases, and 3 bases lay between the germline ends. The germline V gene encodes CDR1 MNHEY and CDR2 SMNVEV (reference sequence). This CDR3 has 13 amino acids. Here the CDR3 DNA reads TGTGCCAGCAGTTTATACCTGAACACTGAAGCTTTCTTT. This codes for CASSLYLNTEAFF.

The CDR3 spells CASSDLRTGSQETQYF. The CDR3 DNA sequence: TGTGCCAGCAGTGATCTGAGGACAGGGTCGCAAGAGACCCAGTACTTC. The rearrangement joins TRBV6-1 to TRBJ2-5; TRBD1 aligns across 8 bases. V trimming: 3 bases; J trimming: 2 bases; junction bases outside the gene matches: 8. The CDR3 has 16 amino acids. CDR1 is MNHNS, CDR2 SASEGT, per germline.

The chain has TRBV25-1 and TRBJ2-7; a possible D gene is TRBD1 (6 bases). The germline CDR1 and CDR2 sequences are MGHDK and SYGVNS. V was trimmed by 4 bases and J by 0 bases, leaving 10 bases between them. The CDR3 is 14 amino acids. The CDR3 sequence is CASSGGQNSYEQYF. The CDR3 nucleotides are TGTGCCAGCAGTGGCGGACAGAACTCCTACGAGCAGTACTTC.

This chain uses TRBV14 with TRBJ2-7; D not resolved. Germline CDR1 and CDR2: SGHDN and FVKESK. Trimming took off 0 bases at V and 0 bases at J, with 15 bases between the two ends. The CDR3 runs to 17 residues. The DNA of the CDR3 is TGTGCCAGCAGCCAAGATCCGGGTGTCTCCTTCTCCTACGAGCAGTACTTC. It yields the protein CASSQDPGVSFSYEQYF.

The rearrangement uses TRBV27 and TRBJ2-7, with a tentative D call TRBD2 (5 bases). The CDR3 has 15 amino acids. Trimming stripped 6 bases from V and 2 bases from J, with 17 bases between. From germline, CDR1 is MNHEY and CDR2 SMNVEV (reference sequence). DNA for the CDR3: TGTGCCAGCAGCCCCCGGGGTTTCAGCCCCTACGAGCAGTACTTC. The encoded protein is CASSPRGFSPYEQYF.

V and J are TRBV28 and TRBJ1-5; TRBD1 might be the D (6 bases). The germline V and J ends were trimmed by 4 bases and 3 bases, with 16 bases remaining between them. The CDR3 length is 16 residues. Germline CDR1 MDHEN, CDR2 SYDVKM. The CDR3 DNA reads as TGTGCCAGCAGTTCCCGAACAGGGTTTAACAATCAGCCCCAGCATTTT. This encodes CASSSRTGFNNQPQHF.

This clone appeared once. The chain joins TRBV7-9 to TRBJ2-7; unclear D gene. This CDR3 region has 12 residues. V lost 5 bases to trimming and J lost 8 bases, with 13 bases between them. Germline assignment: CDR1 SEHNR and CDR2 FQNEAQ (reference sequence). The CDR3 nucleotides read TGTGCCAGCAGCCAGGACCCCCGACAGCAGTACTTC. This sequence encodes CASSQDPRQQYF.

The rearrangement joins TRBV27 to TRBJ2-1; 7 positions agree with TRBD2. Germline V gene lookup returns CDR1 MNHEY and CDR2 SMNVEV (reference sequence). This CDR3 spans 15 amino acids. The V gene end was trimmed by 5 bases and the J gene end by 6 bases; junction bases not matched to a gene: 10. CDR3 sequence reads: CASSPIPPSGNEQFF. The CDR3, as DNA: TGTGCCAGCAGTCCTATTCCTCCTAGCGGCAATGAGCAGTTCTTC.

This clone came up a few times. The chain combines TRBV28 with TRBJ1-4, with D maybe TRBD1 (5 bases). Germline-derived CDR1 and CDR2 are MDHEN and SYDVKM. Trimming removed 5 bases from V and 8 bases from J, with 15 bases in between. This CDR3 has 14 residues. The CDR3 region is CASSLTAHREKLFF. CDR3 nucleotide sequence: TGTGCCAGCAGTCTGACAGCCCACAGGGAAAAACTGTTTTTT.

J is TRBJ1-4 and V is TRBV19; D is unclear. Trimming removed 0 bases from V and 5 bases from J, with 19 bases in between. Germline values: CDR1 LNHDA, CDR2 SQIVND (reference sequence). The CDR3 consists of 18 residues. The CDR3: CASSIDLIYDGLNEKLFF. CDR3 nucleotides: TGTGCCAGTAGTATAGATTTGATTTATGACGGCCTCAATGAAAAACTGTTTTTT.

The V gene is TRBV27, the J gene TRBJ2-2; 10 bases map to TRBD2. The length of the CDR3 is 17 residues. J gave up 1 base and V 6 bases, and 8 bases lay outside the gene matches. CDR1 is MNHEY, CDR2 SMNVEV, per germline (reference sequence). In DNA form, the CDR3 reads TGTGCCAGCAGCTTTCTAGCGGGAGTGGGGAACACCGGGGAGCTGTTTTTT. Translating it yields CASSFLAGVGNTGELFF.

The chain carries TRBV18 and TRBJ2-5, with a tentative D call TRBD2 (5 bases). The germline gives CDR1 KGHSH, CDR2 LQKENI. Trimming took off 4 bases at V and 5 bases at J, with 11 bases between the two ends. The CDR3 has 13 residues. This CDR3 reads CASSRPSWETQYF. CDR3 DNA: TGTGCCAGCTCACGGCCTAGCTGGGAGACCCAGTACTTC.

The chain couples TRBV10-2 to TRBJ2-5; 10 bases align to TRBD2. Germline V gene lookup returns CDR1 WSHSY and CDR2 SAAADI. The CDR3 is 14 amino acids. V was clipped by 6 bases and J by 5 bases; unmatched bases: 6. CDR3 nucleotide sequence: TGCGCCAGCAGCCTAGCGGGAGTCGGGGAGACCCAGTACTTC. It is translated as CASSLAGVGETQYF.

The rearrangement links TRBV9 to TRBJ2-5; D is ambiguous. Matching the DNA end better, TRBJ2-7 makes the J call doubtful. Germline V gene data show CDR1 as SGDLS and CDR2 as YYNGEE. The length of the CDR3 is 13 residues. The CDR3 spells CASSVAWGNEQYF. CDR3 DNA sequence: TGTGCCAGCAGCGTAGCTTGGGGTAACGAGCAGTACTTC.

V is TRBV15 and J is TRBJ2-1; possible D gene TRBD1, 5 bases. CDR3 length equals 16 residues. Per the germline V gene, CDR1 is LNHNV and CDR2 is YYDKDF (reference sequence). Trimming removed 0 bases from V and 0 bases from J, with 9 bases in between. CDR3 region: CATSRDRGRSYNEQFF. In nucleotides, the CDR3 is TGTGCCACCAGCAGAGATAGGGGTCGCTCCTACAATGAGCAGTTCTTC.

This chain links TRBV18 with TRBJ1-5; D is possibly TRBD1 (5 bases). The germline V and J ends were trimmed by 2 bases and 0 bases, with 11 bases remaining between them. There are 16 residues in the CDR3. The germline CDR1 and CDR2 sequences are KGHSH and LQKENI. The DNA of the CDR3 is TGTGCCAGCTCACCATCTGCCCAGGGTAGCAATCAGCCCCAGCATTTT. This translates into CASSPSAQGSNQPQHF.

CDR3 nucleotides: TGTGCCAGCAGTGACCGGCAATCCTACGAGCAGTACTTC. Translating it yields CASSDRQSYEQYF. J is TRBJ2-7 and V is TRBV25-1; no reliable D call. V lost 3 bases to trimming and J lost 1 base, with 7 bases between them. Germline assignment: CDR1 MGHDK and CDR2 SYGVNS. The CDR3 is 13 residues long.

V usage is TRBV2 and J usage is TRBJ2-5; the match to TRBD2 covers 7 bases. CDR1 and CDR2 (germline): SNHLY, FYNNEI. This CDR3 comprises 12 residues. The V gene end was trimmed by 10 bases and the J gene end by 3 bases; junction bases not matched to a gene: 5. The CDR3 sequence is CAITLAEETQYF. CDR3 nucleotide sequence: TGTGCCATCACTCTAGCGGAAGAGACCCAGTACTTC.

This clone occurred a few times. The CDR3 is CASNPILAHSVDTQYF. The CDR3, as DNA: TGTGCCAGCAACCCTATACTAGCCCATTCCGTAGATACGCAGTATTTT. The chain is built from TRBV28 and TRBJ2-3; a weak D match, TRBD2 (6 bases). The ends were cut back, 7 bases at V and 5 bases at J, with 22 bases in the middle. The CDR3 spans 16 residues. The germline gives CDR1 MDHEN, CDR2 SYDVKM. Filled out from reference TRBV28 and TRBJ2-3, the complete variable domain reads DVKVTQSSRYLVKRTGEKVFLECVQDMDHENMFWYRQDPGLGLRLIYFSYDVKMKEKGDIPEGYSVSREKKERFSLILESASTNQTSMYLCASNPILAHSVDTQYFGPGTRLTVL.

The gene calls are TRBV6-1 and TRBJ1-5; D is undetermined. V lost 3 bases, J lost 6 bases, and 12 bases lay in between. Germline V gene lookup returns CDR1 MNHNS and CDR2 SASEGT. There are 14 residues in the CDR3. The CDR3 loop is CASSDPIAAQPQHF. CDR3 nucleotides: TGTGCCAGCAGTGACCCCATTGCCGCTCAGCCCCAGCATTTT.

The chain couples TRBV27 to TRBJ2-2; 9 bases agree with TRBD1. This CDR3 is 16 amino acids long. The V segment lost 2 bases and the J segment 7 bases; nucleotides outside the gene matches: 8. Germline V gene data show CDR1 as MNHEY and CDR2 as SMNVEV (reference sequence). This chain's CDR3 is CASSLVLGQGVGELFF. DNA for the CDR3: TGTGCCAGCAGTTTAGTTCTGGGACAGGGTGTCGGGGAGCTGTTTTTT.

The genes are TRBV2 and TRBJ2-3; 11 bases are a match to TRBD2. Germline V lookup: CDR1 SNHLY, CDR2 FYNNEI. This CDR3 spans 14 amino acids. V shed 5 bases, J shed 4 bases, and the junction held 2 bases outside the gene matches. The CDR3 sequence: CASSQLAGADTQYF. The DNA for the CDR3 is TGTGCCAGCAGTCAACTAGCGGGAGCAGATACGCAGTATTTT.

A word on this clone: This may arise from a read error, as a much more abundant clone is one base away. V gene TRBV7-9 combines with J gene TRBJ2-7; tentative D call: TRBD1 (5 bases). The germline gives CDR1 SEHNR, CDR2 FQNEAQ (reference sequence). This CDR3 is 12 amino acids long. The V end lost 2 bases, the J end lost 4 bases, and 6 bases lay between the germline ends. The CDR3 bases are TGTGCCAGCAGCTTACAGGGTTACGAGCAGTACTTC. The encoded protein is CASSLQGYEQYF.

V gene TRBV5-1 combines with J gene TRBJ2-5; tentative D call: TRBD1 (6 bases). V dropped 5 bases and J dropped 7 bases, with 15 bases sitting between them. This CDR3 has 13 residues. Germline V gives CDR1 SGHRS, CDR2 YFSETQ. Written as DNA, the CDR3 is TGCGCCAGCAGTTACAGGGACGGCATGACCCAGTACTTC. Translation: CASSYRDGMTQYF.

The rearrangement links TRBV6-1 to TRBJ2-2, with 9 nucleotides matching TRBD1. The CDR3 loop spans 18 amino acids. Trimming at V came to 2 bases and at J to 4 bases, leaving 11 bases not matched to a gene. Germline V lookup: CDR1 MNHNS, CDR2 SASEGT. The CDR3: CASSEILGQGFATGELFF. The CDR3 DNA reads TGTGCCAGCAGTGAAATCTTGGGACAGGGATTTGCCACCGGGGAGCTGTTTTTT.

V usage is TRBV28 and J usage is TRBJ2-5; D tentatively reads TRBD1 or TRBD2 (6 bases each). V was clipped by 3 bases and J by 7 bases, with 15 bases between them. CDR1 is MDHEN and CDR2 is SYDVKM in the germline V gene. This CDR3 is built from 14 residues. The CDR3 sequence: CASSFPGGTRTQYF. The CDR3 DNA reads as TGTGCCAGCAGTTTCCCGGGCGGGACACGGACCCAGTACTTC. The complete variable domain, with remaining parts taken from reference TRBV28 and TRBJ2-5, reads DVKVTQSSRYLVKRTGEKVFLECVQDMDHENMFWYRQDPGLGLRLIYFSYDVKMKEKGDIPEGYSVSREKKERFSLILESASTNQTSMYLCASSFPGGTRTQYFGPGTRLLVL.

The chain joins TRBV11-3 to TRBJ2-3; 9 bases line up with TRBD2. The CDR3 runs to 15 residues. Germline V gene lookup returns CDR1 SGHNT and CDR2 YENEEA. V shed 1 base and J 6 bases; nucleotides not matched to a gene: 5. The CDR3 DNA sequence: TGTGCCAGCAGCTTAGGCGGGAGGGCCTTGGATACGCAGTATTTT. Its protein product is CASSLGGRALDTQYF.

V usage is TRBV27 and J usage is TRBJ2-7; possibly TRBD2 for D (6 bases). V was cut by 1 base and J by 4 bases, with 8 bases left in between. Germline CDR1 and CDR2: MNHEY and SMNVEV (reference sequence). This CDR3 spans 13 amino acids. The DNA of the CDR3 is TGTGCCAGCAGTTTATTCGGAGGGTACGAGCAGTACTTC. This translates into CASSLFGGYEQYF.

CDR3 sequence: CASSARQVLFGNEQFF. For the CDR3, the DNA is TGTGCCAGCAGCGCTCGACAGGTTTTGTTCGGCAATGAGCAGTTCTTC. J is TRBJ2-1 and V is TRBV7-9; a possible D gene is TRBD1 (6 bases). The CDR3 has 16 residues. Trimming cost V 5 bases and J 6 bases, with 20 bases left between them. Germline lookup yields CDR1 SEHNR and CDR2 FQNEAQ (reference sequence).